The present TCR beta chain was sequenced within a study of molecular identifiers for immune sequencing clone quantification. Study details: The replicates split RNA from about 20,000 or 100,000 naive CD8 cells five ways and sequenced four.

When naive CD8 T cells were sorted, they were gated as CD8+CD4-CCR7+CD45RA+. Using its own MiXCR run on the PCR reads, TCRdb lists one record per CDR3 protein. Altogether around 460,000 distinct CDR3 sequences are present, around 23% being singletons, with the ten largest covering around 0.8%. Germline loops: CDR1 MNHEY, CDR2 SMNVEV (reference sequence). Trimming removed 7 bases from V and 6 bases from J; junction bases left unmatched: 22. This CDR3 spans 19 amino acids. The source is a human donor in good health. Some libraries in this study had Jurkat cell RNA spiked in. The specimen sequenced was naive CD8+ T cells from blood, with Jurkat cell RNA spiked in. As to subset: FACS-sorted CD8+CD4-CCR7+CD45RA+ naive T cells. The J gene is TRBJ2-1, the V gene TRBV27, with TRBD2 identical over 9 bases. The CDR3 region has the DNA TGTGCCAGCACCGAAACGCCCGCGGCGGGACTAGCCTTCCCCAATGAGCAGTTCTTC. Amino acids: CASTETPAAGLAFPNEQFF.